One TCR beta chain is described in this entry. The V gene lost 0 bases and the J gene lost 2 bases, with 11 bases spanning the gap. CDR3 length: 16 amino acids. Germline lookup yields CDR1 MGHRA and CDR2 YSYEKL. Libraries were prepared by immunoSEQ multiplex PCR; TCRdb keeps only in-frame clonotypes and omits some of them. Of 30,000 to 40,000 clones listed, about 94% are singletons. This entry comes from a study of T cell changes during pregnancy in multiple sclerosis. The chain has TRBV4-1 and TRBJ1-3, with no clear D. The clonotype originates from a female donor with multiple sclerosis, enrolled in a pregnancy study. The sequences come from CD4+ T cells from peripheral blood mononuclear cells, collected in the second trimester of pregnancy. This CDR3 reads CASSQEGGTAGNTIYF. As DNA, the CDR3 is TGCGCCAGCAGCCAAGAGGGAGGTACTGCTGGAAACACCATATATTTT.